This TCR beta chain stems from a study of cytomegalovirus exposure and HLA in healthy donors. Findings and limits, study-wide: CMV antigen specificity was confirmed in vitro for three CMV-associated chains.

With regard to this clone: The target antigen is unknown. Germline is not matched at one junction end, which may reflect a read error.

60 Vbeta and 13 Jbeta primers were used in PCR. The repertoire was sequenced with immunoSEQ multiplex PCR; TCRdb's copy has only in-frame clones and lacks some. The sample holds 55,000 to 75,000 clones. Sample: PBMCs. This receptor was obtained from a woman aged 25 to 39 in good health and CMV-seronegative.

For the CDR3, the DNA is TGCAGCGTCGAAGGACAGGGGGAAGCCTACGAGCAGTACTTC. Protein product: CSVEGQGEAYEQYF. The genes are TRBV29-1 and TRBJ2-7, with 10 bases matching TRBD1. The CDR3 is 14 residues long. Germline lookup yields CDR1 SQVTM and CDR2 ANQGSEA.